The 4 T cell receptor beta chains below all came from one sample that was sequenced in a study of beta chain features in type 1 diabetes. Antigen specificity for these receptors is unknown. Whole-study results and caveats: Moderate but significant shortening of TCRB CDR3s was recorded in all four CD4+ subsets from Type 1 diabetes patients.

Every isolated RNA sample was fully reverse transcribed, so sequencing captured expressed TCRB transcripts. This table comes from immunoSEQ multiplex PCR, and its TCRdb copy is limited to in-frame clones, with some not included. Among 310,000 or so clones, around 9.3% were seen once, and the ten largest hold about 1%. The material sequenced was central memory CD4+ T cells from blood. The receptors stem from a man aged 25 to 40 with type 1 diabetes.

This chain joins TRBV30 and TRBJ1-6; TRBD1 might be the D (5 bases). Trimming took 1 base from V and 5 from J, leaving 9 bases between them. This CDR3 comprises 14 residues. Germline lookup yields CDR1 GTSNPN and CDR2 SVGIG (reference sequence). The CDR3 region is CAWSGGRNNSPLHF. CDR3 DNA sequence: TGTGCCTGGAGTGGGGGACGGAATAATTCACCCCTCCACTTT.

The chain joins TRBV5-1 to TRBJ2-4; 7 bases map to TRBD1. CDR1 is SGHRS and CDR2 is YFSETQ in the germline V gene. CDR3 length equals 18 residues. The trim removed 0 bases at V and 5 bases at J, leaving 14 bases unmatched. The CDR3 DNA reads as TGCGCCAGCAGCTTGGATCCTCGGCCTTGGACAGGCGAAAACATTCAGTACTTC. This encodes CASSLDPRPWTGENIQYF.

This CDR3 is CASSLERHGFNEQFF. The CDR3 bases are TGCGCCAGCAGCTTGGAAAGGCACGGATTCAATGAGCAGTTCTTC. The chain has TRBV5-1 and TRBJ2-1; D is undetermined. CDR1 SGHRS and CDR2 YFSETQ come from the germline V gene. The V end was cut by 0 bases, the J end by 6 bases, with 13 bases between. The CDR3 is made up of 15 amino acids.

This chain links TRBV4-3 with TRBJ2-5, with D unresolved. Germline lookup yields CDR1 LGHNA and CDR2 YSLEER. The CDR3 spans 13 residues. Deletions cut 0 bases from V and 2 bases from J, with 4 bases between. Here the CDR3 reads CASSQDDQETQYF. CDR3 in DNA: TGCGCCAGCAGCCAAGATGATCAAGAGACCCAGTACTTC.